These 23 T cell receptor beta chains were all obtained from the same sample, sequenced in a study of blood T cell repertoires in COVID-19. Clones were read by immunoSEQ multiplex PCR, and TCRdb kept only the in-frame ones, dropping some. The sample has more than 95,000 clones; roughly 80% are singletons. Sequencing used peripheral blood. These receptors originate from a man aged 60 to 75 with acute or convalescent COVID-19.

The gene calls are TRBV12-5 and TRBJ2-7; D is unclear. Trimming left V 1 base short and J 0 bases short, with 13 bases between. The CDR3 consists of 16 residues. CDR1 is LGHNT and CDR2 is FRNRAP in the germline V gene. The CDR3 region is CASGLGYSLFSYEQYF. CDR3 bases: TGTGCTAGTGGTTTGGGATATAGCCTCTTCTCCTACGAGCAGTACTTC.

The chain is built from TRBV27 and TRBJ1-2; 12 bases fit TRBD1. The trim removed 5 bases at V and 5 bases at J, leaving 12 bases unmatched. CDR3 length: 17 amino acids. The germline CDR1 and CDR2 sequences are MNHEY and SMNVEV (reference sequence). The CDR3 loop reads CASSPIPGQGAGYGYTF. The CDR3 region has the DNA TGTGCCAGCAGTCCTATACCGGGACAGGGGGCAGGTTATGGCTACACCTTC.

In its sample, this clone was seen a few times. The J gene is TRBJ1-2, the V gene TRBV10-3; D call uncertain. The CDR3 is 14 amino acids. Germline-derived CDR1 and CDR2 are ENHRY and SYGVKD. Trimming took 0 bases from V and 8 from J, leaving 13 bases between them. The CDR3 sequence: CAISESQSGRGYTF. Written as DNA, the CDR3 is TGTGCCATCAGTGAGTCGCAGTCTGGCCGCGGCTACACCTTC.

The rearrangement uses TRBV14 and TRBJ1-6; 7 bases map to TRBD1. This CDR3 spans 14 amino acids. V shed 6 bases, J shed 6 bases, and the junction held 5 bases outside the gene matches. CDR1 is SGHDN and CDR2 is FVKESK in the germline V gene. CDR3: CASSQGQINSPLHF. The DNA of the CDR3 is TGTGCCAGCAGTCAGGGACAGATTAATTCACCCCTCCACTTT.

Written as DNA, the CDR3 is TGTGCCAGCAGCCCTTTAGGAGGGGACCCCCTTATCTATGGCTACACCTTC. Amino acids: CASSPLGGDPLIYGYTF. The chain couples TRBV7-9 to TRBJ1-2, with TRBD1 as a possible D gene (5 bases). The CDR3 contains 17 residues. With 5 bases removed from V and 4 bases from J, the gap between germline ends came to 23 bases. Germline CDR1 and CDR2: SEHNR and FQNEAQ (reference sequence). The complete variable domain, with remaining parts taken from reference TRBV7-9 and TRBJ1-2, reads DTGVSQNPRHKITKRGQNVTFRCDPISEHNRLYWYRQTLGQGPEFLTYFQNEAQLEKSRLLSDRFSAERPKGSFSTLEIQRTEQGDSAMYLCASSPLGGDPLIYGYTFGSGTRLTVV.

V usage is TRBV5-1 and J usage is TRBJ2-2; D is possibly TRBD1 (6 bases). V was clipped by 0 bases and J by 4 bases, with 13 bases between them. The germline CDR1 and CDR2 sequences are SGHRS and YFSETQ. The CDR3 extends over 16 amino acids. The chain's CDR3 is CASSLAYTGFTGELFF. CDR3 nucleotide sequence: TGCGCCAGCAGCTTGGCCTATACAGGGTTCACCGGGGAGCTGTTTTTT.

V gene TRBV10-2 combines with J gene TRBJ2-3; 15 positions agree with TRBD2. Losses at the gene ends were 7 bases for V and 6 bases for J; bases not matched to a gene: 8. The CDR3 has 16 amino acids. Germline CDR1 is WSHSY and CDR2 is SAAADI. CDR3 sequence reads: CASNPGLAGGLDTQYF. Written as DNA, the CDR3 is TGCGCCAGCAACCCGGGACTAGCGGGAGGTTTGGATACGCAGTATTTT.

This sequence joins TRBV6-6 and TRBJ1-2; the D gene is possibly TRBD1 (6 bases). This CDR3 region has 16 residues. The germline V gene has CDR1 MNHNY and CDR2 SVGAGI (reference sequence). Trimming pared 0 bases from V and 0 bases from J, leaving 11 bases between. The CDR3 here is CASSYSYRDANYGYTF. CDR3 bases: TGTGCCAGCAGTTACTCCTACAGGGACGCTAACTATGGCTACACCTTC.

The chain combines TRBV27 with TRBJ2-7; tentatively, D is TRBD1 (5 bases). In germline, CDR1 is MNHEY, CDR2 SMNVEV (reference sequence). V shed 6 bases and J shed 6 bases, with 15 bases lying between them. The CDR3 runs to 13 residues. The CDR3 sequence is CASRKDDRREQYF. As DNA, the CDR3 is TGTGCCAGCAGAAAGGATGACAGACGCGAGCAGTACTTC.

The chain is built from TRBV7-8 and TRBJ2-2, with unresolved D. CDR1 is SGHVS and CDR2 is FQNEAQ in the germline V gene. The CDR3 is 14 amino acids. The V and J ends lost 2 bases and 7 bases respectively, with 11 bases between them. The CDR3 here is CASSLQTTNGELFF. CDR3 DNA: TGTGCCAGCAGCTTACAGACAACCAACGGGGAGCTGTTTTTT.

The V and J genes are TRBV10-1 and TRBJ2-7, with D unclear. This CDR3 is 12 amino acids long. With 2 bases removed from V and 5 bases from J, the gap between germline ends came to 7 bases. Germline CDR1 WNHNN, CDR2 SYGVQD (reference sequence). The CDR3 protein is CASSESDNEQYF. The CDR3, as DNA: TGCGCCAGCAGTGAGAGTGACAACGAGCAGTACTTC.

The V gene is TRBV20-1, the J gene TRBJ1-1; a possible D gene is TRBD1 (5 bases). The germline CDR1 and CDR2 sequences are DFQATT and SNEGSKA (reference sequence). CDR3 length: 12 residues. The germline V and J ends were trimmed by 3 bases and 4 bases, with 9 bases remaining between them. CDR3 nucleotides: TGCAGTGCTAGTAAGGGGCCCACTGAAGCTTTCTTT. It specifies CSASKGPTEAFF.

This clone has more than one count but fewer than ten. The chain uses TRBV18 and TRBJ1-2; D remains ambiguous. The germline V and J ends were trimmed by 3 bases and 8 bases, with 16 bases remaining between them. In germline, CDR1 is KGHSH, CDR2 LQKENI. The CDR3 consists of 14 residues. The CDR3 DNA reads TGTGCCAGCTCACCGGTAGTGAAGGGAGAGGGCTACACCTTC. It codes for CASSPVVKGEGYTF.

This clone has a single count. V is TRBV12-3 or TRBV12-4 and J is TRBJ2-3; tentative D call: TRBD2 (5 bases). Deletions cut 5 bases from V and 6 bases from J, with 12 bases between. The CDR3 contains 13 residues. This chain's CDR3 is CASSQDRGDTQYF. CDR3 in DNA: TGTGCCAGCAGTCAAGACCGAGGGGATACGCAGTATTTT.

V gene TRBV7-9 combines with J gene TRBJ1-1; 8 bases are shared with TRBD1. CDR1 is SEHNR and CDR2 is FQNEAQ in the germline V gene (reference sequence). The trim removed 8 bases at V and 4 bases at J, leaving 9 bases unmatched. The CDR3 runs to 14 residues. CDR3 nucleotides: TGTGCCAGCGTCCCGCAGGGGGCATTCACTGAAGCTTTCTTT. As protein: CASVPQGAFTEAFF.

This clone has just a few counts. The CDR3 DNA reads TGTGCCAGCAGCTTAGAATCCCGGGGAGGTTCCTACAATGAGCAGTTCTTC. Protein: CASSLESRGGSYNEQFF. The chain has TRBV7-9 and TRBJ2-1; TRBD2 might be the D (6 bases). The CDR3 is made up of 17 amino acids. Between the trimmed V and J ends, which lost 1 base and 1 base, there was a span of 14 bases. Germline lookup yields CDR1 SEHNR and CDR2 FQNEAQ (reference sequence).

This clone has just a few counts. The chain has TRBV18 and TRBJ2-2; 9 nucleotides agree with TRBD1. The V gene's germline CDR1 is KGHSH and CDR2 LQKENI. CDR3 length: 15 residues. V dropped 4 bases and J dropped 3; count of bases not matched to a gene: 3. CDR3 loop: CASSRRDRDTGELFF. CDR3 DNA sequence: TGTGCCAGCTCACGCCGGGACAGGGACACCGGGGAGCTGTTTTTT.

The chain uses TRBV29-1 and TRBJ2-6, with 8 positions matching TRBD2. V was pared by 1 base and J by 4 bases, with 3 bases of the junction left unmatched. Looked up from germline, CDR1 is SQVTM and CDR2 is ANQGSEA. The CDR3 is 15 residues long. CDR3 region: CSVEGAGAGANVLTF. CDR3 nucleotide sequence: TGCAGCGTTGAAGGAGCGGGGGCCGGGGCCAACGTCCTGACTTTC.

This clone came up a few times. J is TRBJ1-2 and V is TRBV2; 8 bases align to TRBD1. The V and J ends lost 7 bases and 2 bases, in that order; junction bases with no gene match: 9. This CDR3 has 15 amino acids. Germline CDR1 SNHLY, CDR2 FYNNEI. CDR3 loop: CASTFGRQGNYGYTF. The CDR3 DNA reads TGTGCCAGCACCTTCGGACGACAGGGGAACTATGGCTACACCTTC.

This clone occurred a few times. This sequence joins TRBV2 and TRBJ1-2; possible D gene TRBD1, 6 bases. The CDR3 runs to 15 residues. The ends were cut back, 4 bases at V and 2 bases at J, with 14 bases in the middle. CDR1 and CDR2 from the germline V gene are SNHLY and FYNNEI. The CDR3 protein is CASSVQGIINYGYTF. DNA for the CDR3: TGTGCCAGCAGTGTTCAGGGGATCATCAACTATGGCTACACCTTC.

J is TRBJ2-3 and V is TRBV5-6, with 8 bases that match TRBD2. This CDR3 spans 15 amino acids. CDR1 is SGHDT, CDR2 YYEEEE, per germline. V shed 4 bases, J shed 2 bases, and the junction held 6 bases outside the gene matches. As DNA, the CDR3 is TGTGCCAGCAGCCCGGGACTAGTTCCCACAGATACGCAGTATTTT. It codes for CASSPGLVPTDTQYF.

The V call is TRBV5-1, the J call TRBJ2-1, with TRBD2 matching 11 bases. Unmatched junction bases numbered 3, after V lost 0 bases and J lost 7 bases. Germline lookup yields CDR1 SGHRS and CDR2 YFSETQ. CDR3 length equals 15 residues. CDR3 sequence: CASSLVAGGRNEQFF. CDR3 DNA: TGCGCCAGCAGCTTGGTAGCGGGGGGGAGGAATGAGCAGTTCTTC.

This clone has a count of ten or more. The V gene is TRBV9, the J gene TRBJ2-3; 9 nucleotides agree with TRBD2. The CDR3 has 16 amino acids. The germline V gene encodes CDR1 SGDLS and CDR2 YYNGEE. V lost 3 bases, J lost 3 bases, and 8 bases stayed unmatched. CDR3 loop: CASSEGQREATDTQYF. CDR3 sequence (DNA): TGTGCCAGCAGCGAGGGGCAGCGGGAGGCGACAGATACGCAGTATTTT.